A single sample is the source of the 5 T cell receptor beta chains below, sequenced in a study of glioma-infiltrating T cells after dendritic cell vaccination. Sequenced by immunoSEQ multiplex PCR; TCRdb stores in-frame clones only, minus some. The sample lists around 87,000 clones, roughly four fifths occurring once. Time point reported: after dendritic cell vaccination, including at tumor progression/relapse. This specimen consisted of blood, obtained after dendritic cell vaccination. The receptors were gathered from a human donor with glioblastoma.

The chain recombines TRBV19 with TRBJ2-7, with D perhaps TRBD2 (5 bases). Deletions cut 3 bases from V and 4 bases from J, with 13 bases between. The CDR3 has 14 amino acids. Germline V lookup: CDR1 LNHDA, CDR2 SQIVND (reference sequence). The chain's CDR3 is CASSMGRGTYEQYF. The CDR3 coding sequence is TGTGCCAGTAGTATGGGCCGGGGAACATACGAGCAGTACTTC.

The J gene is TRBJ2-3, the V gene TRBV30; 9 nucleotides agree with TRBD2. V shed 2 bases and J 2 bases; nucleotides not matched to a gene: 20. The CDR3 loop spans 20 amino acids. Germline V gene lookup returns CDR1 GTSNPN and CDR2 SVGIG (reference sequence). The CDR3 spells CAWSRSSFKGLAGNTDTQYF. DNA of the CDR3: TGTGCCTGGAGTCGCAGTAGCTTTAAGGGGCTAGCGGGGAACACAGATACGCAGTATTTT.

Comments on this clone: The sample carries other DNA sequences with the same CDR3. The V gene is TRBV2, the J gene TRBJ1-1; no definite D call. CDR1 and CDR2 (germline): SNHLY, FYNNEI. The CDR3 consists of 12 residues. V lost 3 bases to trimming and J lost 3 bases, with 5 bases between them. The CDR3: CASSDPDTEAFF. As DNA, the CDR3 is TGTGCCAGCAGTGACCCGGACACTGAAGCTTTCTTT.

The DNA for the CDR3 is TGTGCCAGCAGCTTAAGTGGCCAGAATCAGCCCCAGCATTTT. Encoded protein: CASSLSGQNQPQHF. The chain employs TRBV7-2 and TRBJ1-5; D unresolved. Germline-derived CDR1 and CDR2 are SGHTA and FQGNSA. V gave up 2 bases and J gave up 4 bases, with 9 bases separating them. The CDR3 runs 14 residues.

The chain recombines TRBV5-6 with TRBJ1-2; possible D gene TRBD1, 5 bases. Trimming removed 4 bases at V and 8 bases at J, with 24 bases between. The CDR3 spans 16 residues. Germline lookup yields CDR1 SGHDT and CDR2 YYEEEE. The DNA for the CDR3 is TGTGCCAGCAGCCGGATCCAGTTGGGGGGAATAAGCGGCTACACCTTC. Translation gives CASSRIQLGGISGYTF.